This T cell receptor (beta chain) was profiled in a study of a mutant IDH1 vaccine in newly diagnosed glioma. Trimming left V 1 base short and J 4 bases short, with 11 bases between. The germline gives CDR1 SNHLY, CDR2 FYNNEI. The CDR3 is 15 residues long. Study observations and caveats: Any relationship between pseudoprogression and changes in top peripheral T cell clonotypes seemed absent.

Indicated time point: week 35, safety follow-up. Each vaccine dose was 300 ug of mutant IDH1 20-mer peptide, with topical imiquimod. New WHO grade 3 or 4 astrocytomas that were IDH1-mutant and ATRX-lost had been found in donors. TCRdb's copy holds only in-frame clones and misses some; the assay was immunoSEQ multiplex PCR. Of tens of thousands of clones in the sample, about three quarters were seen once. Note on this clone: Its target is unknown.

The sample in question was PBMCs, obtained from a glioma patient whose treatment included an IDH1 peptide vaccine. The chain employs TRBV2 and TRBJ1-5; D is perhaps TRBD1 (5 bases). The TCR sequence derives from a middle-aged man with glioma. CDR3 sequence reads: CASSEVGGHNQPQHF. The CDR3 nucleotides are TGTGCCAGCAGTGAAGTCGGAGGACATAATCAGCCCCAGCATTTT.